The T cell receptor beta chain described here comes from a study of a mutant IDH1 vaccine in newly diagnosed glioma. Overall study context: Sex among treated patients split about 60% male, approximately 38% female; mean age was approximately 40 years.

Time point in this sample: baseline, week 1 (first vaccination visit). Noted treatment: pre-vaccination baseline after standard-of-care therapy. In every donor, the tumor was a new WHO grade 3 or 4 IDH1-mutant, ATRX-lost astrocytoma. V was pared by 0 bases and J by 1 base, with 7 bases between. The CDR3 loop spans 14 amino acids. Germline V lookup: CDR1 LNHDA, CDR2 SQIVND (reference sequence). Generated by immunoSEQ multiplex PCR, the TCRdb table keeps only in-frame clones and is missing some. The table has approximately 36,000 clones, roughly 92% seen once. The chain joins TRBV19 to TRBJ2-7; unclear D gene. The sequence came from a man aged 18 to 30 with glioma. The sequencing here drew on PBMCs, taken from a glioma patient treated with radiotherapy, temozolomide or both. DNA of the CDR3: TGTGCCAGTAGTATAGAAGGGTTTTCCTACGAGCAGTACTTC. Protein: CASSIEGFSYEQYF.